What follows describes a single TCR beta chain. Trimming cost V 3 bases and J 5 bases, with 5 bases left between them. The CDR3 extends over 12 amino acids. Germline V lookup: CDR1 MDHEN, CDR2 SYDVKM. This specimen comes from a study of blood T cell repertoires in COVID-19. Study-wide context: Specimens from acute and convalescent COVID-19 originated in the United States, Italy and Spain. The analysed material was cDNA or gDNA that came from T cells, B-cell-depleted T cells, or PBMCs.

Per the authors' pipeline: Reference gene primer amplification gave estimated nucleated cell counts. TCRdb keeps only in-frame clones here, not all; method: immunoSEQ multiplex PCR. V and J calls and clone size are as listed in that table; D and trimming were resolved from the DNA. The sample yields under 150,000 clones, more than 70% seen once. The specimen sequenced was peripheral blood. The clonotype was recovered from a man aged 80 or over with active or convalescent COVID-19. V gene TRBV28 combines with J gene TRBJ1-5; D remains ambiguous. CDR3 in amino acids: CASSFRDQPQHF. The CDR3 DNA is TGTGCCAGCAGTTTTCGAGATCAGCCCCAGCATTTT.